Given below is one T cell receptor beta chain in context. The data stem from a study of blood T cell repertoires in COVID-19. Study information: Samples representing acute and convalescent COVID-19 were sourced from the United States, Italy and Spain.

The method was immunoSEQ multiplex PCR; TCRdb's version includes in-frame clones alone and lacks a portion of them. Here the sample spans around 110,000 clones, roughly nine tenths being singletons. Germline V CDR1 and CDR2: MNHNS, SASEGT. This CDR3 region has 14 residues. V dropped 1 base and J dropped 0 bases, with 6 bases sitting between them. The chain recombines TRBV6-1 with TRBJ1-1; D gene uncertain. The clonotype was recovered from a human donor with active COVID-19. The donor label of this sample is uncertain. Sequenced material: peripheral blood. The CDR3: CASSEGPMNTEAFF. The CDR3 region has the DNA TGTGCCAGCAGTGAAGGGCCGATGAACACTGAAGCTTTCTTT.